One T cell receptor (beta chain) is described in this entry. This table comes from immunoSEQ multiplex PCR, and its TCRdb copy is limited to in-frame clones, with some not included. This table holds around 50,000 clones, more than 90% found once. Germline loops: CDR1 LGHNA, CDR2 YSLEER. The CDR3 contains 11 residues. V gave up 1 base and J gave up 6 bases, with 4 bases separating them. The entry originates in a study of T cells after somatic rescue of genetic block. The sample consisted of peripheral blood mononuclear cells (PBMCs). V gene TRBV4-3 combines with J gene TRBJ2-7; D is unresolved. The receptor was derived from a child less than two years old. The DNA of the CDR3 is TGCGCCAGCAGCCAAGCCGGCGAGCAGTACTTC. This codes for CASSQAGEQYF.